A single sample is the source of the 25 T cell receptor beta chains below, sequenced in a study of glioma-infiltrating T cells. Using RNA template, CDR3s of TCR alpha and beta were amplified with iRepertoire arm-PCR. In TCRdb, the multiplex PCR reads were re-called with MiXCR into one record per CDR3 protein. The sample includes some 100,000 distinct CDR3 sequences, 25% to 30% of them seen just once. Sequenced input: glioma tissue, nonneoplastic brain tissue, or PBMCs (not recorded which). The receptors come from a human donor with low-grade glioma or glioblastoma, undergoing nonglioma brain surgery, or in good health (not recorded which).

This clonotype was seen many times. The chain carries TRBV20-1 and TRBJ2-5; 11 bases map to TRBD2. The V gene's germline CDR1 is DFQATT and CDR2 SNEGSKA (reference sequence). V dropped 5 bases and J dropped 1; count of bases not matched to a gene: 0. The CDR3 runs 13 residues. The CDR3 sequence is CSAGTSGQETQYF. CDR3 bases: TGCAGTGCTGGGACTAGCGGCCAAGAGACCCAGTACTTC.

In the case of this clonotype: A read error may explain this, as a much larger clone is one base away. J is TRBJ2-7 and V is TRBV18, with D perhaps matching TRBD1 (5 bases). Germline V lookup: CDR1 KGHSH, CDR2 LQKENI. The CDR3 totals 11 residues. The V end was cut by 5 bases, the J end by 12 bases, with 14 bases between. As DNA, the CDR3 is TGTGCCAGCTCAACGCCAGGGTATACGTACTTC. Translating it yields CASSTPGYTYF. Full variable domain (rest looked up from reference TRBV18 and TRBJ2-7): NAGVMQNPRHLVRRRGQEARLRCSPMKGHSHVYWYRQLPEEGLKFMVYLQKENIIDESGMPKERFSAEFPKEGPSILRIQQVVRGDSAAYFCASSTPGYTYFGPGTRLTVT.

In the case of this clonotype: This may be a read error: a much more frequent sequence differs by one nucleotide. V and J are TRBV18 and TRBJ2-1; 7 positions agree with TRBD2. The germline V gene has CDR1 KGHSH and CDR2 LQKENI. CDR3 length: 15 amino acids. The CDR3 sequence: CASSPGEGSYDEQFF. Written as DNA, the CDR3 is TGTGCCAGCTCACCAGGGGAGGGTTCCTACGATGAGCAGTTCTTC.

A remark on this clonotype: One base away lies a much larger clone, so this may be a sequencing read error. The genes are TRBV7-9 and TRBJ2-3; 8 bases fit TRBD1. Germline V gene lookup returns CDR1 SEHNR and CDR2 FQNEAQ (reference sequence). The CDR3 length is 16 residues. CDR3 in amino acids: CASSLGGQGRTDRQYF. Here the CDR3 DNA reads TGTGCCAGCAGCTTAGGAGGACAGGGCCGCACAGATAGGCAGTATTTT.

This clonotype has a count of ten or more. The genes are TRBV7-6 and TRBJ2-3; D gene uncertain. Germline V lookup: CDR1 SGHVS, CDR2 FNYEAQ. This CDR3 comprises 14 residues. Trimming took 0 bases from V and 1 from J, leaving 5 bases between them. The CDR3 DNA follows: TGTGCCAGCAGCTTAGCAATCGGCACAGATACGCAGTATTTT. Protein sequence: CASSLAIGTDTQYF.

Ten or more counts support this clonotype. V is TRBV18 and J is TRBJ2-1, with 8 nucleotides matching TRBD1. V was clipped by 5 bases and J by 3 bases; unmatched bases: 6. Germline assignment: CDR1 KGHSH and CDR2 LQKENI. The CDR3 runs to 15 residues. CDR3 protein: CASSAGQGNYNEQFF. Here the CDR3 DNA reads TGTGCCAGCTCAGCTGGACAGGGCAACTACAATGAGCAGTTCTTC.

On this clonotype: A much larger clone sits a single nucleotide away, making a read error possible. The rearrangement uses TRBV29-1 and TRBJ2-7; D is unclear. The germline CDR1 and CDR2 sequences are SQVTM and ANQGSEA. The CDR3 is 11 amino acids. DNA of the CDR3: TGCTCCATCCCCGGATTCGACGAGCAGTACTTC. This sequence encodes CSIPGFDEQYF.

This clonotype was observed at least ten times. The rearrangement joins TRBV18 to TRBJ1-5, with no clear D. V gave up 1 base and J gave up 3 bases, with 4 bases separating them. Germline CDR1 and CDR2: KGHSH and LQKENI. The CDR3 spans 13 residues. The CDR3 loop reads CASSPQDNQPQHF. The CDR3 DNA follows: TGTGCCAGCTCACCACAGGACAATCAGCCCCAGCATTTT.

Regarding this clonotype: A clone one base away is much larger, so this may be a read error. The chain carries TRBV7-9 and TRBJ2-4, with a possible D match to TRBD1 (5 bases). The germline CDR1 and CDR2 sequences are SEHNR and FQNEAQ (reference sequence). There are 14 residues in the CDR3. The CDR3 loop is CASRLGLGENIQYF. The CDR3 DNA follows: TGTGCCAGCAGATTAGGGCTAGGGGAAAACATTCAGTACTTC.

V is TRBV4-1 and J is TRBJ2-7, with a weak D call TRBD2 (7 bases). Germline V gives CDR1 MGHRA, CDR2 YSYEKL. The length of the CDR3 is 17 residues. V was pared by 3 bases and J by 0 bases, with 18 bases between. CDR3 protein: CASSQEQGGAPSYEQYF. Here the CDR3 DNA reads TGCGCCAGCAGCCAGGAACAAGGGGGGGCGCCCTCCTACGAGCAGTACTTC.

This clonotype was counted at least ten times. The chain couples TRBV20-1 to TRBJ2-1; no reliable D call. CDR1 is DFQATT, CDR2 SNEGSKA, per germline (reference sequence). V lost 0 bases to trimming and J lost 3 bases, with 12 bases between them. CDR3 length equals 15 residues. CDR3 in DNA: TGCAGTGCTAGAGATCCCCAGAACCTCTACAATGAGCAGTTCTTC. Residues: CSARDPQNLYNEQFF.

This clonotype was seen a few times. The chain carries TRBV24-1 and TRBJ2-3, with 11 nucleotides matching TRBD2. V trimming: 3 bases; J trimming: 4 bases; junction bases outside the gene matches: 5. The germline gives CDR1 KGHDR, CDR2 SFDVKD. This CDR3 has 16 residues. The CDR3 loop reads CATSDTSGSKADTQYF. Here the CDR3 DNA reads TGTGCCACCAGTGATACTAGCGGGAGTAAGGCAGATACGCAGTATTTT.

This clonotype was observed at least ten times. As DNA, the CDR3 is TGTGCCAGCAGTTACCTGGGACAGGCGAACTATGGCTACACCTTC. It yields the protein CASSYLGQANYGYTF. The V call is TRBV6-6, the J call TRBJ1-2, with 8 bases lining up with TRBD1. V shed 2 bases and J 2 bases; nucleotides not matched to a gene: 4. This CDR3 has 15 amino acids. CDR1 and CDR2 (germline): MNHNY, SVGAGI (reference sequence).

In its sample, this clonotype was seen many times. The chain employs TRBV6-1 and TRBJ2-7, with D perhaps TRBD2 (6 bases). The CDR3 runs 14 residues. The germline V gene encodes CDR1 MNHNS and CDR2 SASEGT. Between the trimmed V and J ends, which lost 5 bases and 0 bases, there was a span of 11 bases. CDR3 nucleotides: TGTGCCAGCAGTTTTTTCGGGGGCTCCTACGAGCAGTACTTC. Amino acids: CASSFFGGSYEQYF.

CDR3 region: CASSDNQLQHF. CDR3 in DNA: TGTGCCAGCAGTGACAATCAACTCCAGCATTTT. The chain carries TRBV12-3 or TRBV12-4 and TRBJ1-5; no clear D. V shed 5 bases and J shed 12 bases, with 11 bases lying between them. The CDR3 contains 11 residues.

This rearrangement joins TRBV30 to TRBJ1-5, with 7 bases that match TRBD1. Germline trimming cut 4 bases from V and 4 bases from J; bases unmatched to any gene: 7. This CDR3 is 14 amino acids long. The germline gives CDR1 GTSNPN, CDR2 SVGIG (reference sequence). CDR3 loop: CAWTQGVLNQPQHF. The CDR3 DNA sequence: TGTGCCTGGACTCAGGGGGTCCTTAATCAGCCCCAGCATTTT.

The genes are TRBV20-1 and TRBJ2-5; 9 bases are shared with TRBD1. Germline V gene data show CDR1 as DFQATT and CDR2 as SNEGSKA (reference sequence). Trimming took 7 bases from V and 2 from J; bases not matched to a gene: 5. CDR3 length: 13 residues. Here the CDR3 reads CSVDRGGQETQYF. CDR3 bases: TGCAGTGTTGACAGGGGGGGGCAAGAGACCCAGTACTTC.

This chain connects TRBV12-3 or TRBV12-4 to TRBJ2-7; the match to TRBD1 covers 9 bases. This CDR3 has 15 residues. The V and J ends lost 5 bases and 5 bases, in that order; junction bases with no gene match: 10. The CDR3 reads CASSRTGTGPHEQYF. As DNA, the CDR3 is TGTGCCAGCAGTCGAACCGGGACAGGGCCCCACGAGCAGTACTTC.

The gene calls are TRBV29-1 and TRBJ2-3; 10 bases match TRBD1. The germline V gene has CDR1 SQVTM and CDR2 ANQGSEA. V gave up 5 bases and J gave up 9 bases; unmatched junction bases: 11. CDR3 length equals 14 residues. The DNA for the CDR3 is TGCAGCGTTAACCGGGACAGGGGACCCTTCACGCAGTATTTT. It yields the protein CSVNRDRGPFTQYF.

This clonotype was recorded at least ten times. The genes are TRBV7-2 and TRBJ2-7; TRBD2 aligns across 9 bases. The CDR3 sequence is 15 residues long. After removal of 3 bases from V and 5 bases from J, the junction contained 8 bases not matched to a gene. CDR1 and CDR2 (germline): SGHTA, FQGNSA. The CDR3: CASSLRREGLNEQYF. In DNA form, the CDR3 reads TGTGCCAGCAGCTTGCGGCGGGAGGGCCTCAACGAGCAGTACTTC.

This clonotype was seen repeatedly, ten times or more. CDR3 protein: CASKRDVNYEQYF. The CDR3 DNA reads as TGTGCCAGCAAGAGGGACGTGAACTACGAGCAGTACTTC. The V call is TRBV6-1, the J call TRBJ2-7; D possibly uses TRBD1 or TRBD2 (5 bases each). The germline CDR1 and CDR2 sequences are MNHNS and SASEGT. CDR3 size: 13 residues. With 7 bases removed from V and 3 bases from J, the gap between germline ends came to 13 bases.

This chain uses TRBV20-1 with TRBJ1-5; no firm D call. The germline V and J ends were trimmed by 2 bases and 4 bases, with 9 bases remaining between them. The CDR3 covers 13 residues. Germline V gives CDR1 DFQATT, CDR2 SNEGSKA (reference sequence). In DNA, the CDR3 is TGCAGTGCTAGACCCTTTGAAAATCAGCCCCAGCATTTT. It yields the protein CSARPFENQPQHF.

In its sample, this clonotype was seen a few times. This chain joins TRBV7-2 and TRBJ2-7, with 10 bases fitting TRBD1. The V and J ends lost 2 bases and 2 bases, in that order; junction bases with no gene match: 6. The CDR3 runs to 16 residues. Germline CDR1 is SGHTA and CDR2 is FQGNSA. CDR3 sequence reads: CASSLLYGTGAYEQYF. As DNA, the CDR3 is TGTGCCAGCAGCTTATTATACGGGACAGGGGCCTACGAGCAGTACTTC.

In this sample, this clonotype turned up many times. This rearrangement joins TRBV27 to TRBJ1-1; a weak D match, TRBD1 (5 bases). The CDR3 covers 16 residues. The V gene lost 3 bases and the J gene lost 3 bases, with 17 bases spanning the gap. From germline, CDR1 is MNHEY and CDR2 SMNVEV (reference sequence). The CDR3 nucleotides read TGTGCCAGCAGTTTCACCCTGGGACCGCGGCACACTGAAGCTTTCTTT. It translates to CASSFTLGPRHTEAFF.

This sequence joins TRBV7-8 and TRBJ2-1; D might be TRBD2 (6 bases). The CDR3 is 12 residues long. The V gene's germline CDR1 is SGHVS and CDR2 FQNEAQ. Trimming cost V 5 bases and J 13 bases, with 15 bases left between them. The CDR3 DNA is TGTGCCAGCAGCCCGGTACCGGGGGATCAGTTCTTC. It encodes CASSPVPGDQFF.